One sample yielded the 17 T cell receptor beta chains listed below, sequenced in a study of blood T cell repertoires in COVID-19. Using immunoSEQ multiplex PCR, the repertoire was profiled, and TCRdb retains in-frame clones only, with some absent. Among 350,000 to 400,000 clones listed, 70% to 90% were seen once. Sequencing was done on a sample of peripheral blood. Receptors were obtained from a woman in her twenties or thirties with COVID-19, enrolled during active disease.

This clone was seen just once. The V call is TRBV6-5, the J call TRBJ2-1, with D maybe TRBD2 (5 bases). Germline CDR1 and CDR2: MNHEY and SVGAGI. V lost 4 bases and J 9 bases, leaving 7 bases between the germline ends. CDR3 length equals 11 residues. The CDR3: CASSSGIEQFF. For the CDR3, the DNA is TGTGCCAGCAGTTCGGGGATTGAGCAGTTCTTC.

V is TRBV27 and J is TRBJ1-6; 8 bases fit TRBD1. J lost 5 bases, V lost 7 bases, and 7 bases had no gene match. This CDR3 has 15 residues. Germline V gene lookup returns CDR1 MNHEY and CDR2 SMNVEV (reference sequence). CDR3 bases: TGTGCCAGCAAACCCCGGGACAGGCATAATTCACCCCTCCACTTT. The encoded protein is CASKPRDRHNSPLHF.

This clone was seen only once. The J gene is TRBJ2-7, the V gene TRBV7-2; TRBD2 matches 8 bases. With V trimmed by 2 bases and J by 7 bases, 4 bases remained unmatched. Germline values: CDR1 SGHTA, CDR2 FQGNSA. The CDR3 consists of 13 residues. CDR3 bases: TGTGCCAGCAGCTTAAGCGGGAGTCAGGAGCAGTACGTC. Protein sequence: CASSLSGSQEQYV.

This clone was recorded only once. The chain joins TRBV13 to TRBJ2-1, with TRBD1 matching over 8 bases. The germline gives CDR1 PRHDT, CDR2 FYEKMQ (reference sequence). V shed 1 base and J 3 bases; nucleotides not matched to a gene: 5. The CDR3 has 16 amino acids. The CDR3 DNA follows: TGTGCCAGCAGCTTAGTGGGACAGGTCCGCTACAATGAGCAGTTCTTC. Translating gives CASSLVGQVRYNEQFF. Full variable domain (rest looked up from reference TRBV13 and TRBJ2-1): AAGVIQSPRHLIKEKRETATLKCYPIPRHDTVYWYQQGPGQDPQFLISFYEKMQSDKGSIPDRFSAQQFSDYHSELNMSSLELGDSALYFCASSLVGQVRYNEQFFGPGTRLTVL.

The V gene is TRBV6-2 or TRBV6-3, the J gene TRBJ1-5; D remains unclear. Trimming left V 0 bases short and J 6 bases short, with 12 bases between. The germline V gene has CDR1 MNHEY and CDR2 SVGEGT. This CDR3 region has 15 residues. This CDR3 is CASSYSYRSAQPQHF. For the CDR3, the DNA is TGTGCCAGCAGTTACTCGTACCGCAGTGCTCAGCCCCAGCATTTT.

The chain joins TRBV28 to TRBJ2-7; 8 bases line up with TRBD1. The CDR3 consists of 12 residues. CDR1 MDHEN and CDR2 SYDVKM come from the germline V gene. V lost 5 bases to trimming and J lost 7 bases; unmatched junction nucleotides: 4. The CDR3 nucleotides are TGTGCCAGCAGTCAGGGGGCGAGAGAGCAGTACGTC. This sequence encodes CASSQGAREQYV.

The chain employs TRBV11-2 and TRBJ2-3; D perhaps matches TRBD1 (7 bases). This CDR3 spans 13 amino acids. V was cut by 1 base and J by 6 bases, with 8 bases left in between. Per the germline V gene, CDR1 is SGHAT and CDR2 is FQNNGV. CDR3 nucleotide sequence: TGTGCCAGCAGCTTAGCAGGGGGGGATACGCAGTATTTT. It encodes CASSLAGGDTQYF.

The V and J genes are TRBV13 and TRBJ2-5; TRBD1 matches 8 bases. The germline V gene has CDR1 PRHDT and CDR2 FYEKMQ (reference sequence). Trimming took 1 base from V and 5 from J; bases not matched to a gene: 9. The CDR3 is made up of 16 amino acids. CDR3 DNA sequence: TGTGCCAGCAGCTTAGTAGGGCAGGGGGCCTTCGAGACCCAGTACTTC. It translates to CASSLVGQGAFETQYF.

This chain uses TRBV9 with TRBJ2-7, with 8 bases that match TRBD2. The CDR3 is 14 amino acids. The trim removed 2 bases at V and 6 bases at J, leaving 7 bases unmatched. Germline V CDR1 and CDR2: SGDLS, YYNGEE. DNA for the CDR3: TGTGCCAGCAGCGTGTGGGCGGGGGGCAGCGAGCAGTACTTC. Translating gives CASSVWAGGSEQYF.

The chain links TRBV7-8 to TRBJ1-2, with D possibly matching TRBD1 (6 bases). This CDR3 region has 17 residues. V dropped 0 bases and J dropped 4 bases, with 18 bases sitting between them. Germline V gene sequence: CDR1 SGHVS, CDR2 FQNEAQ. The CDR3 DNA reads TGTGCCAGCAGCTTAGCGACCCCGGGCAGGGGAGCCTATGGCTACACCTTC. It codes for CASSLATPGRGAYGYTF.

CDR3 DNA: TGTGCCAGCAGTTTGGTCCCAGGGCCTCCGTACTTC. It is translated as CASSLVPGPPYF. The chain joins TRBV6-2 or TRBV6-3 to TRBJ2-4; D is perhaps TRBD1 (5 bases). CDR3 length: 12 residues. In germline, CDR1 is MNHEY, CDR2 SVGEGT. V was pared by 4 bases and J by 15 bases, with 16 bases between.

This clone appeared once. V and J are TRBV5-4 and TRBJ1-2, with D perhaps TRBD1 (5 bases). The CDR3 has 14 amino acids. The ends were cut back, 2 bases at V and 3 bases at J, with 11 bases in the middle. Germline V gene sequence: CDR1 SGHNT, CDR2 YYREEE (reference sequence). The CDR3 coding sequence is TGTGCCAGCAGCTTCCCCGGGGGGGACTATGGCTACACCTTC. It translates to CASSFPGGDYGYTF. The full variable domain, rest sourced from reference TRBV5-4 and TRBJ1-2, is ETGVTQSPTHLIKTRGQQVTLRCSSQSGHNTVSWYQQALGQGPQFIFQYYREEENGRGNFPPRFSGLQFPNYSSELNVNALELDDSALYLCASSFPGGDYGYTFGSGTRLTVV.

This rearrangement joins TRBV5-1 to TRBJ2-1; TRBD1 agrees at 12 bases. The V segment lost 2 bases and the J segment 9 bases; nucleotides outside the gene matches: 9. In germline, CDR1 is SGHRS, CDR2 YFSETQ. CDR3 size: 16 residues. The CDR3 nucleotides are TGCGCCAGCAGCTTAATCCGGGACAGGGGGCGGGGTGAGCAGTTCTTC. As protein: CASSLIRDRGRGEQFF.

V is TRBV5-5 and J is TRBJ2-3; TRBD1 matches at 7 bases. Germline loops: CDR1 SGHKS, CDR2 YYEKEE (reference sequence). The CDR3 extends over 13 amino acids. J lost 4 bases, V lost 4 bases, and 3 bases had no gene match. CDR3 in amino acids: CASSPQGPDTQYF. CDR3 nucleotides: TGTGCCAGCAGCCCACAGGGGCCAGATACGCAGTATTTT.

The chain links TRBV24-1 to TRBJ1-1; D call uncertain. The length of the CDR3 is 15 residues. Germline-derived CDR1 and CDR2 are KGHDR and SFDVKD. V lost 5 bases and J 3 bases, leaving 15 bases between the germline ends. The CDR3: CATSAGGAWDTEAFF. The CDR3 DNA is TGTGCCACCAGTGCTGGCGGAGCCTGGGACACTGAAGCTTTCTTT.

The chain combines TRBV4-3 with TRBJ2-1, with 13 bases identical to TRBD2. Trimming removed 0 bases from V and 4 bases from J; junction bases left unmatched: 0. Germline values: CDR1 LGHNA, CDR2 YSLEER. The CDR3 contains 16 residues. The CDR3 DNA is TGCGCCAGCAGCCAAGAGGGACTAGCGGGGTACAATGAGCAGTTCTTC. Translated: CASSQEGLAGYNEQFF.

The chain has TRBV29-1 and TRBJ2-3; 13 bases fit TRBD2. This CDR3 contains 15 residues. Trimming took 3 bases from V and 6 from J; bases not matched to a gene: 6. Germline lookup yields CDR1 SQVTM and CDR2 ANQGSEA. CDR3 region: CSVDSGLAGRDTQYF. In DNA form, the CDR3 reads TGCAGCGTTGATTCGGGACTAGCGGGACGGGATACGCAGTATTTT.